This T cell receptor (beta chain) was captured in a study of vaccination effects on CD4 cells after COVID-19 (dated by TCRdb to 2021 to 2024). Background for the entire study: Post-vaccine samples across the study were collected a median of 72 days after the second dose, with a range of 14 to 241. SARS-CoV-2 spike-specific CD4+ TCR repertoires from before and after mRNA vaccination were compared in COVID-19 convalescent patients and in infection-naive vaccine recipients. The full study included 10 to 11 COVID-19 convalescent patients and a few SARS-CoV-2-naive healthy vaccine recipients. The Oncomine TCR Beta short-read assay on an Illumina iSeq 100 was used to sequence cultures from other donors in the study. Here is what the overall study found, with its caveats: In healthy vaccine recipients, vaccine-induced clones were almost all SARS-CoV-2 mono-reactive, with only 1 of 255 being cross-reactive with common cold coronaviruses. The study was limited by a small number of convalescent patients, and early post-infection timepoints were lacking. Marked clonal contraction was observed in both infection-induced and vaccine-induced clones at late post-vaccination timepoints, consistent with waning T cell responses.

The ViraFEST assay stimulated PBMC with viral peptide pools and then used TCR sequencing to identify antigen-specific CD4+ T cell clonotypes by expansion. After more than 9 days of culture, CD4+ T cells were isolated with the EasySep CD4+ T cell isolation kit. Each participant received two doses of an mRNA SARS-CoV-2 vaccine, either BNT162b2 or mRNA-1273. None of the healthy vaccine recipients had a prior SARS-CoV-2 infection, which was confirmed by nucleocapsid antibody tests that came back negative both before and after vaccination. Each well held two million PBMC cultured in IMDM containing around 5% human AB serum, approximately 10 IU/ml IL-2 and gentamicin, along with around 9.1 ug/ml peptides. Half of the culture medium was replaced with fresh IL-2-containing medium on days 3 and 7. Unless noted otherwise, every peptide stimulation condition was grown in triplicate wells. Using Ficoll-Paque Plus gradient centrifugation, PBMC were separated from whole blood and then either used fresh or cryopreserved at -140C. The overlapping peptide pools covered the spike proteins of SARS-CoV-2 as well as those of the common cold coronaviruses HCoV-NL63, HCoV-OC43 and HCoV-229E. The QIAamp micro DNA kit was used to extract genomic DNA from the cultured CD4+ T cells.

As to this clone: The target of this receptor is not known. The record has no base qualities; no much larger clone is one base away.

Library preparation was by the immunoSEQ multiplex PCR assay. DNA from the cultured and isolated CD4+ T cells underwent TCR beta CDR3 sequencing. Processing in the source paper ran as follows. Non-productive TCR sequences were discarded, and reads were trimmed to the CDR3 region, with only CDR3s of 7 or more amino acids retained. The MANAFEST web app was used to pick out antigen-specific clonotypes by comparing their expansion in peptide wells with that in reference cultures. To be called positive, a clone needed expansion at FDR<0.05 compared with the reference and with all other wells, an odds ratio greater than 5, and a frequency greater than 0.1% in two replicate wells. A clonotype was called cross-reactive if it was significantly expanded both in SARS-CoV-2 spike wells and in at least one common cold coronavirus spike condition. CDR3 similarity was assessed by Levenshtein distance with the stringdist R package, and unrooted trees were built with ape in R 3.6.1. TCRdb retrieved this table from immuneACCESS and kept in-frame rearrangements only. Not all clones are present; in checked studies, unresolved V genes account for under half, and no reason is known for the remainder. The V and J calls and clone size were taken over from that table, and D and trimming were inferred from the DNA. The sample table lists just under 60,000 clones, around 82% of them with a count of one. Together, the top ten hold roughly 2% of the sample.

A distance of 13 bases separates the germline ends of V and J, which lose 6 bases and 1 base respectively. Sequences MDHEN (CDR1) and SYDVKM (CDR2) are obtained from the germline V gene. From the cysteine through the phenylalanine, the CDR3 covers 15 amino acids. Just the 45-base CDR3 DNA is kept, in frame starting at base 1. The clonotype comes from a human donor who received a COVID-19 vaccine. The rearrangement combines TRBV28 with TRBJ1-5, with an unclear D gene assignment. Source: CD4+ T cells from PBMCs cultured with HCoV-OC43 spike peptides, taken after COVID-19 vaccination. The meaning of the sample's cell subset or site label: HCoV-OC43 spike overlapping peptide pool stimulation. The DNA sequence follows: TGTGCCAGCAGCCAGACGCTTGGCAGCAATCAGCCCCAGCATTTT. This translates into CASSQTLGSNQPQHF.